Below, 12 T cell receptor beta chains from the same sample are listed, as sequenced in a study of blood T cell repertoires in COVID-19. Only in-frame clones appear in the TCRdb table, and some are missing; sequencing was by immunoSEQ multiplex PCR. The repertoire includes 80,000 to 95,000 clones, around 76% of them detected once, and 20% sits in the top ten. What was sequenced was peripheral blood. The receptor set was obtained from a woman older than 75 with active or convalescent COVID-19.

This chain uses TRBV5-6 with TRBJ1-6; no clear D gene. CDR3 length: 16 residues. The V end was cut by 2 bases, the J end by 10 bases, with 19 bases between. Germline loops: CDR1 SGHDT, CDR2 YYEEEE. In DNA, the CDR3 is TGTGCCAGCAGCTTCGGAGGCATTTCCTGGTCCTCACCCCTCCACTTT. Amino acids: CASSFGGISWSSPLHF.

The chain recombines TRBV5-4 with TRBJ2-7; 13 nucleotides line up with TRBD2. Germline loops: CDR1 SGHNT, CDR2 YYREEE (reference sequence). J was trimmed by 2 bases and V by 5 bases; bases with no gene match: 7. This CDR3 is 16 amino acids long. The CDR3 is CASRTSGGPGPYEQYF. CDR3 sequence (DNA): TGTGCCAGCAGGACTAGCGGGGGGCCGGGCCCCTACGAGCAGTACTTC.

The rearrangement links TRBV21-1 to TRBJ1-5; TRBD1 was called by the table and not checked on the DNA. TRBV21-1 is a known pseudogene. The CDR3 runs to 13 residues. The CDR3 loop reads CASSRTGDRPQHF. The CDR3 bases are TGTGCCAGCAGCAGGACAGGGGATCGGCCCCAGCATTTT.

Worth noting for this clone: Other DNA sequences of this sample code for an identical CDR3. The chain combines TRBV19 with TRBJ1-2; no clear D gene. This CDR3 is built from 11 residues. CDR1 and CDR2 from the germline V gene are LNHDA and SQIVND (reference sequence). The CDR3 protein is CAVRGNDGYTF. DNA for the CDR3: TGTGCAGTACGAGGGAACGATGGCTACACCTTC.

This chain joins TRBV25-1 and TRBJ1-5; D is unresolved. V lost 3 bases and J lost 1, with 7 bases in between. This CDR3 has 14 residues. Germline CDR1 and CDR2: MGHDK and SYGVNS. The CDR3 spells CASSEGGSNQPQHF. The CDR3 nucleotides are TGTGCCAGCAGTGAGGGAGGCAGCAATCAGCCCCAGCATTTT.

A single count supports this clone. This chain joins TRBV10-1 and TRBJ1-1; 7 positions agree with TRBD1. The CDR3 has 15 residues. Germline V gene lookup returns CDR1 WNHNN and CDR2 SYGVQD (reference sequence). Trimming took 0 bases from V and 6 from J; bases not matched to a gene: 7. The CDR3 DNA is TGCGCCAGCAGTGAGTCGGAAGAGGGGGCGGCTGAAGCTTTCTTT. Amino acids: CASSESEEGAAEAFF.

The CDR3: CATSDPGYAGNTIYF. DNA for the CDR3: TGTGCCACCAGTGACCCAGGGTATGCTGGAAACACCATATATTTT. The chain joins TRBV24-1 to TRBJ1-3; D may be TRBD1 (5 bases). This CDR3 contains 15 residues. The V gene lost 4 bases and the J gene lost 2 bases, with 11 bases spanning the gap. CDR1 KGHDR and CDR2 SFDVKD come from the germline V gene.

This sequence joins TRBV9 and TRBJ2-3; tentatively, D is TRBD1 (6 bases). Germline lookup yields CDR1 SGDLS and CDR2 YYNGEE. V was shortened by 3 bases and J by 2 bases, with 13 bases between the two germline ends. The CDR3 contains 15 residues. CDR3 protein: CASSGGQLPTDTQYF. CDR3 in DNA: TGTGCCAGCAGCGGCGGACAGCTACCCACAGATACGCAGTATTTT.

The chain joins TRBV3-1 (or the pseudogene TRBV3-2) to TRBJ2-1; D not certain. CDR1 is LGHDT and CDR2 is YNNKEL in the germline V gene (reference sequence). The CDR3 covers 13 residues. Trimming removed 5 bases at V and 5 bases at J, with 10 bases between. Here the CDR3 reads CASSSRQDNEQFF. CDR3 DNA: TGTGCCAGCAGCTCGCGTCAGGACAATGAGCAGTTCTTC.

This chain joins TRBV2 and TRBJ2-7, with D possibly being TRBD2 (6 bases). CDR1 and CDR2 (germline): SNHLY, FYNNEI. V was pared by 7 bases and J by 6 bases, with 19 bases between. CDR3 length equals 14 residues. CDR3 bases: TGTGCCAGCAAATGGTCTAGCGCCGGAGGCGAGCAGTACTTC. This codes for CASKWSSAGGEQYF. The whole variable domain, filled in from reference TRBV2 and TRBJ2-7, reads EPEVTQTPSHQVTQMGQEVILRCVPISNHLYFYWYRQILGQKVEFLVSFYNNEISEKSEIFDDQFSVERPDGSNFTLKIRSTKLEDSAMYFCASKWSSAGGEQYFGPGTRLTVT.

The chain joins TRBV6-4 to TRBJ2-3; D perhaps matches TRBD2 (5 bases). The CDR3 is made up of 16 amino acids. The V gene's germline CDR1 is MRHNA and CDR2 SNTAGT. Trimming took 4 bases from V and 0 from J, leaving 14 bases between them. CDR3 sequence reads: CASSAESGSSTDTQYF. CDR3 DNA: TGTGCCAGCAGTGCCGAAAGCGGCTCTAGCACAGATACGCAGTATTTT.

The chain employs TRBV5-1 and TRBJ2-5; 12 nucleotides line up with TRBD1. With 3 bases clipped from V and 2 bases from J, the junction kept 8 bases outside the gene matches. The germline CDR1 and CDR2 sequences are SGHRS and YFSETQ. This CDR3 contains 17 residues. The CDR3 bases are TGCGCCAGCAGCTACCGGGACAGGGGGCTCGGGCAAGAGACCCAGTACTTC. Its protein product is CASSYRDRGLGQETQYF.